The present entry profiles one T cell receptor (beta chain) with its context. V lost 5 bases and J lost 5, with 12 bases in between. Germline lookup yields CDR1 SEHNR and CDR2 FQNEAQ (reference sequence). The CDR3 has 13 amino acids. This sample stems from a study of blood T cell repertoires in COVID-19. Study in general: Material from acute and convalescent COVID-19 was sourced from the United States, Italy and Spain.

Authors' processing steps: Reference gene primer amplification yielded estimated nucleated cell counts. Generated by immunoSEQ multiplex PCR, the TCRdb table keeps only in-frame clones and is missing some. That table is the source of V, J and clone size, and D and trimming were worked out from the DNA. The sample consists of about 180,000 clones, 70% to 85% of them appearing once. Adults between about 18 and 89 years of age took part from approximately 24 US areas. Cohort assignment relied on participant-reported clinical history. This chain uses TRBV7-9 with TRBJ1-2; no clear D. Material for sequencing was PBMCs or T cells enriched from blood (not recorded which). The clonotype originates from a woman aged 50 to 60 who had recovered from COVID-19. The CDR3 loop is CASSLQEGYGYTF. The DNA of the CDR3 is TGTGCCAGCAGCCTCCAGGAGGGTTATGGCTACACCTTC.